The clone carrying this T cell receptor (beta chain) was seen a single time. There are 14 residues in the CDR3. Germline V gene lookup returns CDR1 MNHEY and CDR2 SVGAGI. The V end lost 11 bases, the J end lost 0 bases, and 17 bases lay between the germline ends. Sequencing was performed with immunoSEQ multiplex PCR; in TCRdb, only in-frame clones are kept and a portion is missing. The sample consists of 100,000 to 150,000 clones, around 87% of them appearing once. The entry originates in a study of control samples from healthy donors and cancer patients. Sequenced material: blood. The receptor was isolated from a man aged 55 to 70 in good health. The chain recombines TRBV6-5 with TRBJ2-7, with D maybe TRBD2 (6 bases). The CDR3 loop is CAAKEGSPSYEQYF. Here the CDR3 DNA reads TGTGCCGCCAAGGAGGGAAGCCCCTCCTACGAGCAGTACTTC.